These 24 T cell receptor beta chains were sequenced from one sample in a study of blood T cell repertoires in COVID-19. The table came from immunoSEQ multiplex PCR; TCRdb's copy has only in-frame clones and leaves some out. There are over 150,000 clones in the sample; over 70% occur only once, and about 7% lies in the top ten. Sequencing was performed on peripheral blood. All receptors derive from a woman between 40 and 55 years old with COVID-19, enrolled during active disease.

The rearrangement links TRBV6-4 to TRBJ2-1; 8 bases map to TRBD2. The CDR3 covers 13 residues. Germline assignment: CDR1 MRHNA and CDR2 SNTAGT. J was trimmed by 8 bases and V by 8 bases; bases with no gene match: 8. DNA for the CDR3: TGTGCCAGCTCCCGCGACGGGGGGGATGAGCAGTTCTTC. It yields the protein CASSRDGGDEQFF.

V and J are TRBV19 and TRBJ1-5, with 7 bases identical to TRBD1. V lost 5 bases to trimming and J lost 7 bases; unmatched junction nucleotides: 11. Germline V gene sequence: CDR1 LNHDA, CDR2 SQIVND (reference sequence). The CDR3 spans 15 residues. This CDR3 is CASSYMRGLGQPQHF. Here the CDR3 DNA reads TGTGCCAGTAGTTATATGAGGGGGCTGGGGCAGCCCCAGCATTTT.

This chain joins TRBV14 and TRBJ2-3; 8 nucleotides match TRBD1. V trimming: 5 bases; J trimming: 1 base; junction bases outside the gene matches: 8. Germline V lookup: CDR1 SGHDN, CDR2 FVKESK. The CDR3 loop spans 16 amino acids. The CDR3 spells CASSGQGGLGTDTQYF. Written as DNA, the CDR3 is TGTGCCAGCAGCGGACAGGGAGGACTCGGCACAGATACGCAGTATTTT.

This chain uses TRBV2 with TRBJ1-4; 8 bases align to TRBD1. The CDR3 has 14 amino acids. The germline CDR1 and CDR2 sequences are SNHLY and FYNNEI. The ends lost 4 bases at V and 16 bases at J; junction bases unmatched: 14. The CDR3 DNA reads as TGTGCCAGCAGTGTTTGGCAGGGGGCGATTTGGCCGTTTTTT. It encodes CASSVWQGAIWPFF.

This chain links TRBV12-3 or TRBV12-4 with TRBJ1-2, with 8 bases lining up with TRBD1. The CDR3 totals 13 residues. V gave up 5 bases and J gave up 7 bases; unmatched junction bases: 6. CDR3 DNA: TGTGCCAGCAGTCGCCGTACAGGGGGTGGCTACACCTTC. It yields the protein CASSRRTGGGYTF.

CDR3 residues: CASSNEDRGLYEQYF. In DNA form, the CDR3 reads TGTGCCAGCAGCAATGAGGACAGGGGACTCTACGAGCAGTACTTC. This rearrangement joins TRBV21-1 to TRBJ2-7; TRBD1, as called in the table, went unchecked against the DNA. TRBV21-1 is assigned pseudogene status. CDR3 length: 15 residues.

V and J are TRBV7-2 and TRBJ1-2, with TRBD1 identical over 8 bases. Germline CDR1 is SGHTA and CDR2 is FQGNSA. Unmatched junction bases numbered 5, after V lost 4 bases and J lost 4 bases. CDR3 length: 14 residues. CDR3 nucleotides: TGTGCCAGCAGCTACCACAGGGGGACCTATGGCTACACCTTC. This gives the protein CASSYHRGTYGYTF.

The chain joins TRBV5-4 to TRBJ2-7; 7 bases agree with TRBD1. Looked up from germline, CDR1 is SGHNT and CDR2 is YYREEE (reference sequence). The CDR3 loop spans 15 amino acids. The V and J ends lost 5 bases and 0 bases, in that order; junction bases with no gene match: 8. DNA for the CDR3: TGTGCCAGCAGTTTTCCGGGACAGAGCTCCTACGAGCAGTACTTC. Translating it yields CASSFPGQSSYEQYF. Full variable domain (remainder filled in from reference TRBV5-4 and TRBJ2-7): ETGVTQSPTHLIKTRGQQVTLRCSSQSGHNTVSWYQQALGQGPQFIFQYYREEENGRGNFPPRFSGLQFPNYSSELNVNALELDDSALYLCASSFPGQSSYEQYFGPGTRLTVT.

In DNA, the CDR3 is TGCGCCAGCAGTCCCCCGACAGGGATACTAACTGAAGCTTTCTTT. Protein product: CASSPPTGILTEAFF. The chain combines TRBV5-1 with TRBJ1-1; 7 nucleotides line up with TRBD1. The CDR3 consists of 15 residues. Germline CDR1 is SGHRS and CDR2 is YFSETQ. The ends lost 5 bases at V and 5 bases at J; junction bases unmatched: 12.

The rearrangement uses TRBV18 and TRBJ2-1, with TRBD1 matching over 9 bases. Germline V CDR1 and CDR2: KGHSH, LQKENI. This CDR3 has 15 residues. The V and J ends lost 4 bases and 5 bases, in that order; junction bases with no gene match: 6. The CDR3 coding sequence is TGTGCCAGCTCACGTGGCCGGGACAGGGACAATGAGCAGTTCTTC. Translation: CASSRGRDRDNEQFF.

This chain links TRBV9 with TRBJ2-7; TRBD2 matches 8 bases. V shed 0 bases and J 0 bases; nucleotides not matched to a gene: 8. Looked up from germline, CDR1 is SGDLS and CDR2 is YYNGEE. This CDR3 has 17 residues. CDR3 in DNA: TGTGCCAGCAGCGTAGGGACTAGCCTCGAGGTCTCCTACGAGCAGTACTTC. It yields the protein CASSVGTSLEVSYEQYF.

This clone was detected only a few times. The V gene is TRBV18, the J gene TRBJ1-2, with D possibly TRBD1 on 5 matching bases. V lost 5 bases and J 0 bases, leaving 13 bases between the germline ends. Germline assignment: CDR1 KGHSH and CDR2 LQKENI. This CDR3 region has 15 residues. Here the CDR3 reads CASSSRQNSNYGYTF. The CDR3 DNA follows: TGTGCCAGCTCATCCCGACAGAACTCTAACTATGGCTACACCTTC.

The gene calls are TRBV27 and TRBJ2-7; 8 nucleotides line up with TRBD1. From germline, CDR1 is MNHEY and CDR2 SMNVEV (reference sequence). V lost 6 bases to trimming and J lost 2 bases; unmatched junction nucleotides: 6. The CDR3 contains 14 residues. This chain's CDR3 is CASSYTGQAYEQYF. CDR3 nucleotides: TGTGCCAGCAGCTATACGGGACAGGCCTACGAGCAGTACTTC.

CDR3 in amino acids: CASSLDAVGGSNQPQHF. DNA for the CDR3: TGCGCCAGCAGCTTGGATGCCGTCGGTGGTAGCAATCAGCCCCAGCATTTT. This chain links TRBV5-1 with TRBJ1-5; no clear D. V gave up 0 bases and J gave up 0 bases, with 13 bases separating them. Germline values: CDR1 SGHRS, CDR2 YFSETQ. The CDR3 sequence is 17 residues long.

The DNA for the CDR3 is TGTGCCAGCAGTGACGACATCAATCAGCCCCAGCATTTT. Residues: CASSDDINQPQHF. The V and J genes are TRBV6-4 and TRBJ1-5; D remains ambiguous. Germline assignment: CDR1 MRHNA and CDR2 SNTAGT. The ends were cut back, 2 bases at V and 3 bases at J, with 5 bases in the middle. This CDR3 region has 13 residues.

The chain employs TRBV5-8 and TRBJ1-3, with no clear D. Germline values: CDR1 SGHTS, CDR2 YDEGEE. V dropped 3 bases and J dropped 7 bases, with 8 bases sitting between them. The CDR3 covers 12 residues. The DNA of the CDR3 is TGTGCCAGCAGCTCAATACATAACACCATATATTTT. Protein product: CASSSIHNTIYF.

This clone was recorded once. The rearrangement uses TRBV5-4 and TRBJ2-2; D may be TRBD1 (6 bases). Germline-derived CDR1 and CDR2 are SGHNT and YYREEE (reference sequence). Trimming left V 1 base short and J 5 bases short, with 12 bases between. The CDR3 contains 15 residues. As DNA, the CDR3 is TGTGCCAGCAGCTTGAAGAGGGGGTGGACCGGGGAGCTGTTTTTT. This codes for CASSLKRGWTGELFF. Based on the CDR3 plus reference TRBV5-4 and TRBJ2-2, the full variable domain is ETGVTQSPTHLIKTRGQQVTLRCSSQSGHNTVSWYQQALGQGPQFIFQYYREEENGRGNFPPRFSGLQFPNYSSELNVNALELDDSALYLCASSLKRGWTGELFFGEGSRLTVL.

The chain carries TRBV5-6 and TRBJ1-2; 10 bases map to TRBD1. The V gene end was trimmed by 3 bases and the J gene end by 5 bases; junction bases not matched to a gene: 7. Germline-derived CDR1 and CDR2 are SGHDT and YYEEEE. The CDR3 is 15 amino acids. CDR3 DNA: TGTGCCAGCAGCTCTACCGGGGACAGGGGTTATGGCTACACCTTC. It yields the protein CASSSTGDRGYGYTF.

The table lists this clone with a count of one. The chain carries TRBV7-9 and TRBJ2-4; a possible D gene is TRBD1 (6 bases). This CDR3 is built from 15 residues. The germline V and J ends were trimmed by 6 bases and 6 bases, with 18 bases remaining between them. Germline V gene lookup returns CDR1 SEHNR and CDR2 FQNEAQ (reference sequence). The CDR3 DNA reads TGTGCCAGCAGTTATCCGGAACAGGGTGGAAACATTCAGTACTTC. Residues: CASSYPEQGGNIQYF.

The chain links TRBV27 to TRBJ2-2, with a possible D match to TRBD2 (6 bases). With 3 bases removed from V and 6 bases from J, the gap between germline ends came to 8 bases. Germline CDR1 is MNHEY and CDR2 is SMNVEV (reference sequence). The length of the CDR3 is 13 residues. The CDR3 loop is CASSLGGSGELFF. CDR3 nucleotides: TGTGCCAGCAGTTTGGGGGGTTCCGGGGAGCTGTTTTTT.

The V call is TRBV28, the J call TRBJ2-3; D remains ambiguous. The germline V gene encodes CDR1 MDHEN and CDR2 SYDVKM. Between the trimmed V and J ends, which lost 6 bases and 0 bases, there was a span of 13 bases. The CDR3 extends over 15 amino acids. The CDR3 spells CASSIYLTSTDTQYF. As DNA, the CDR3 is TGTGCCAGCAGCATCTACTTAACTAGCACAGATACGCAGTATTTT.

This chain uses TRBV29-1 with TRBJ1-3; 9 bases agree with TRBD1. The CDR3 sequence is 12 residues long. Germline assignment: CDR1 SQVTM and CDR2 ANQGSEA. J lost 10 bases, V lost 7 bases, and 8 bases had no gene match. CDR3 in amino acids: CSAVRQGETIYF. CDR3 DNA sequence: TGCAGCGCCGTCAGACAGGGGGAGACCATATATTTT.

This chain connects TRBV4-1 to TRBJ2-2; D is uncertain. This CDR3 comprises 15 residues. Germline lookup yields CDR1 MGHRA and CDR2 YSYEKL. V lost 1 base, J lost 1 base, and 7 bases lay in between. CDR3 loop: CASSQGGQNTGELFF. Written as DNA, the CDR3 is TGCGCCAGCAGCCAAGGAGGTCAGAACACCGGGGAGCTGTTTTTT.

The chain employs TRBV27 and TRBJ2-7; D unresolved. Trimming took off 2 bases at V and 0 bases at J, with 11 bases between the two ends. Germline assignment: CDR1 MNHEY and CDR2 SMNVEV (reference sequence). The CDR3 consists of 15 residues. Here the CDR3 reads CASSLKGPSSYEQYF. The CDR3 region has the DNA TGTGCCAGCAGTTTAAAAGGTCCTAGCTCCTACGAGCAGTACTTC.